This T cell receptor (beta chain) emerged from a study of breast tumors, draining lymph nodes, adjacent tissues. Findings of the study overall: Tumors had less TCR diversity than lymph nodes, more than nontumor tissue. The lymph node origin of tumor T cells was framed as consistent with a hypothesis, not demonstrated. Findings are consistent with lymph node origin and intratumoral expansion of most tumor T cells.

CDR1 SGHVS and CDR2 FNYEAQ come from the germline V gene. The length of the CDR3 is 16 residues. The junction had 15 bases not matched to a gene; V was cut back by 5 bases and J by 5 bases. TCRdb reprocessed the multiplex PCR reads with MiXCR, giving one entry per CDR3 protein. The sample lists some 100,000 distinct CDR3 sequences, 21% seen once, with roughly 1.2% in the top ten. Axillary draining lymph nodes of breast cancer patients supplied the node samples. This clonotype occurred many times. Its specificity is not known. The TCR comes from a female donor with breast cancer. Some clones in this sample may be carry-over from other donors' samples. V and J are TRBV7-6 and TRBJ2-7, with 7 bases identical to TRBD2. Input material: axillary lymph node tissue. In DNA form, the CDR3 reads TGTGCCAGCAGCCCCAGTTTGGCTAGCGGAAAAAACGAGCAGTACTTC. Protein product: CASSPSLASGKNEQYF.